This T cell receptor (beta chain) was observed in a study of cytomegalovirus exposure and HLA in healthy donors. On the study more broadly: The 120 or so validation repertoires, a later analysis reported, used the same platform as the 550 to 800 first-cohort repertoires. Study-level findings and limits: In vitro assays verified that a few CMV-associated chains recognized CMV antigens specifically. The finding came from a later analysis; first-cohort TCR clusters tended to co-occur in the roughly 120 validation repertoires. Cytomegalovirus association was assigned to approximately 160 TCR beta chains.

Profiling relied on immunoSEQ multiplex PCR, and the TCRdb table lists in-frame clones only, not all of them. The table records roughly 120,000 clones, around nine tenths of them present only once. Regarding this clone: As yet, its antigen is unknown.

The CDR3 is 15 residues long. CDR1 is SEHNR, CDR2 FQNEAQ, per germline (reference sequence). Between the trimmed V and J ends, which lost 1 base and 4 bases, there was a span of 11 bases. This clonotype was sampled from a woman between 18 and 30 years old in good health and CMV-seronegative. The chain uses TRBV7-9 and TRBJ2-1, with unresolved D. Sequences were obtained from PBMCs. CDR3 DNA: TGTGCCAGCAGCTTAGGTGTCGCGTCTTACAATGAGCAGTTCTTC. This translates into CASSLGVASYNEQFF.